Below, 13 T cell receptor beta chains from the same sample are listed, as sequenced in a study of T cell responses to AZD1222 COVID-19 vaccine. Data came from immunoSEQ multiplex PCR; TCRdb stores just in-frame clones and leaves some out. This table has some 150,000 clones, 93% appearing once. Sequences were derived from peripheral blood, sampled on day 0 of AZD1222 vaccination. Every receptor here comes from an adult in good health.

This chain joins TRBV7-3 and TRBJ1-6, with 9 bases lining up with TRBD1. The CDR3 has 15 amino acids. The V segment lost 5 bases and the J segment 10 bases; nucleotides outside the gene matches: 9. Germline V gene data show CDR1 as SGHTA and CDR2 as FQGTGA. This CDR3 is CASSPTGGFGSPLHF. The DNA of the CDR3 is TGTGCCAGCAGCCCGACAGGGGGATTTGGATCACCCCTCCACTTT.

This clone was detected once. The chain joins TRBV30 to TRBJ2-7; the D is unclear. Germline-derived CDR1 and CDR2 are GTSNPN and SVGIG (reference sequence). V was clipped by 3 bases and J by 3 bases, with 6 bases between them. This CDR3 has 11 residues. In DNA form, the CDR3 reads TGTGCCTGGAGAGTCAGCTACGAGCAGTACTTC. It codes for CAWRVSYEQYF.

The sample holds a few counts of this clone. The chain carries TRBV4-2 and TRBJ2-1; D is undetermined. With 0 bases removed from V and 10 bases from J, the gap between germline ends came to 7 bases. The CDR3 runs to 12 residues. Per germline, CDR1 LGHNA and CDR2 YNFKEQ. The CDR3: CASSQEQREQFF. CDR3 DNA sequence: TGTGCCAGCAGCCAAGAGCAACGGGAGCAGTTCTTC.

The chain links TRBV30 to TRBJ1-4; tentative D call: TRBD1 (5 bases). V was shortened by 0 bases and J by 7 bases, with 12 bases between the two germline ends. Germline V gives CDR1 GTSNPN, CDR2 SVGIG (reference sequence). This CDR3 spans 14 amino acids. The DNA for the CDR3 is TGTGCCTGGAGTGTAAACGGGGGTGGTGAAAAACTGTTTTTT. It yields the protein CAWSVNGGGEKLFF. The whole variable domain, filled in from reference TRBV30 and TRBJ1-4, reads SQTIHQWPATLVQPVGSPLSLECTVEGTSNPNLYWYRQAAGRGLQLLFYSVGIGQISSEVPQNLSASRPQDRQFILSSKKLLLSDSGFYLCAWSVNGGGEKLFFGSGTQLSVL.

The chain recombines TRBV10-3 with TRBJ2-1; weak D call: TRBD2 (5 bases). The CDR3 is 16 residues long. Per germline, CDR1 ENHRY and CDR2 SYGVKD. Between the trimmed V and J ends, which lost 6 bases and 0 bases, there was a span of 15 bases. As DNA, the CDR3 is TGTGCCATCAGAGACGCGTCGGGGAGCTCCTACAATGAGCAGTTCTTC. Translated, it gives CAIRDASGSSYNEQFF.

The chain joins TRBV4-3 to TRBJ1-2; no firm D call. The V gene lost 4 bases and the J gene lost 4 bases, with 10 bases spanning the gap. CDR1 is LGHNA, CDR2 YSLEER, per germline. CDR3 length equals 13 residues. The CDR3 reads CASSPDRGYGYTF. The CDR3 DNA reads TGCGCCAGCAGCCCCGACCGGGGCTATGGCTACACCTTC.

This chain uses TRBV5-1 with TRBJ2-1; a possible D gene is TRBD1 (5 bases). The ends were cut back, 4 bases at V and 7 bases at J, with 9 bases in the middle. This CDR3 region has 12 residues. CDR1 and CDR2 (germline): SGHRS, YFSETQ. The CDR3 sequence: CASSTQANEQFF. The CDR3 bases are TGCGCCAGCAGCACACAGGCTAATGAGCAGTTCTTC.

The V call is TRBV19, the J call TRBJ2-1; 10 bases map to TRBD2. CDR1 is LNHDA and CDR2 is SQIVND in the germline V gene (reference sequence). This CDR3 is 14 amino acids long. The junction had 4 bases not matched to a gene; V was cut back by 6 bases and J by 5 bases. CDR3 amino acids: CASRPSGGDNEQFF. CDR3 DNA: TGTGCCAGTAGGCCCAGCGGGGGGGACAATGAGCAGTTCTTC.

The chain has TRBV11-3 and TRBJ2-1; perhaps TRBD1 as D (5 bases). The CDR3 consists of 15 residues. Trimming pared 2 bases from V and 6 bases from J, leaving 14 bases between. The germline V gene encodes CDR1 SGHNT and CDR2 YENEEA. The CDR3 DNA follows: TGTGCCAGCAGCTTAATAGGGGTCCGAGTCAATGAGCAGTTCTTC. Translating gives CASSLIGVRVNEQFF.

The chain recombines TRBV5-4 with TRBJ1-3; D ambiguous. The CDR3 totals 16 residues. Germline assignment: CDR1 SGHNT and CDR2 YYREEE (reference sequence). The V gene lost 4 bases and the J gene lost 4 bases, with 18 bases spanning the gap. For the CDR3, the DNA is TGTGCCAGCAGCCGGGGTGGTCTCAACCCCGGAAACACCATATATTTT. Protein: CASSRGGLNPGNTIYF. Together with reference TRBV5-4 and TRBJ1-3, the CDR3 gives the full variable domain: ETGVTQSPTHLIKTRGQQVTLRCSSQSGHNTVSWYQQALGQGPQFIFQYYREEENGRGNFPPRFSGLQFPNYSSELNVNALELDDSALYLCASSRGGLNPGNTIYFGEGSWLTVV.

The genes are TRBV4-1 and TRBJ1-1; D gene unclear. V lost 0 bases and J lost 0, with 8 bases in between. CDR3 length: 15 residues. The V gene's germline CDR1 is MGHRA and CDR2 YSYEKL. The CDR3 DNA is TGCGCCAGCAGCCAAGATACGAGGATGAACACTGAAGCTTTCTTT. Protein product: CASSQDTRMNTEAFF.

This chain joins TRBV18 and TRBJ1-1, with a tentative D call TRBD1 (6 bases). Looked up from germline, CDR1 is KGHSH and CDR2 is LQKENI. V dropped 6 bases and J dropped 1 base, with 12 bases sitting between them. The CDR3 contains 14 residues. CDR3 amino acids: CASSGARANTEAFF. In nucleotides, the CDR3 is TGTGCCAGCTCGGGGGCTAGGGCGAACACTGAAGCTTTCTTT.

The genes are TRBV5-1 and TRBJ2-7; tentatively, D is TRBD1 (6 bases). The CDR3 sequence is 13 residues long. V gave up 4 bases and J gave up 1 base, with 9 bases separating them. Germline CDR1 SGHRS, CDR2 YFSETQ. This CDR3 is CASSVDRSYEQYF. The CDR3, as DNA: TGCGCCAGCAGCGTCGACAGGTCCTACGAGCAGTACTTC.